This T cell receptor beta chain was identified during a study of CD8 T cells in Susac syndrome. An input of roughly 0.5 to 1 ug of RNA was subjected to reverse transcription using random hexamers. TCRdb passed the immunoSEQ multiplex PCR reads through MiXCR, listing each CDR3 protein once. Found here are around 130,000 distinct CDR3 sequences, approximately 90% of them singletons; the top ten hold 0.2% to 0.25%. This TCR was recovered from a human donor with multiple sclerosis. Sequencing was performed on CD8+ T cells from PBMCs.

The CDR3 loop reads CASSEAGGAYEQYF. The CDR3 DNA reads as TGTGCCAGCAGCGAAGCGGGAGGCGCCTACGAGCAGTACTTC. The chain has TRBV4-2 and TRBJ2-7; 9 positions match TRBD2. Germline V CDR1 and CDR2: LGHNA, YNFKEQ. The V and J ends lost 5 bases and 2 bases, in that order; junction bases with no gene match: 4. The CDR3 is made up of 14 amino acids.